This TCR beta chain was sequenced for a study of T cell repertoires in cytomegalovirus infection. Germline CDR1 and CDR2: SGHTA and FQGNSA. This CDR3 region has 17 residues. V gave up 1 base and J gave up 3 bases, with 15 bases separating them. MiXCR, run by TCRdb on the reads, gives a single entry per CDR3 protein. Among around 69,000 distinct CDR3 sequences listed, more than 20% were seen once. This clonotype was seen more than once but under ten times. Its antigen is unidentified. Whole-study results and caveats: Summed frequency of public TCR beta families distinguished CMV carriers with the relevant HLA.

The clonotype was recovered from a human donor in good health (CMV status not recorded). Some clones in this sample may be carry-over from other donors' samples. The sequenced sample was CD8+ T cells from cultured PBMCs, obtained from culture after CMV antigen stimulation. V is TRBV7-2 and J is TRBJ2-2; D is undetermined. In nucleotides, the CDR3 is TGTGCCAGCAGCTTAGGAAAAGGAACCCCGGACACCGGGGAGCTGTTTTTT. Residues: CASSLGKGTPDTGELFF.